The T cell receptor (beta chain) described here comes from a study of T cell repertoires in cytomegalovirus infection. Study information: Both CMV infection and a matching HLA type were indicated by public TCR beta signatures. Study-level points and caveats: Of the TCR beta families, the public ones yielded a cumulative frequency that identified carriers of CMV plus the relevant HLA. Dominating the ex vivo response were HLA-C-restricted CMV-specific TCR beta clonotypes.

Trimming removed 2 bases from V and 4 bases from J; junction bases left unmatched: 2. Germline V gene sequence: CDR1 SQVTM, CDR2 ANQGSEA. CDR3 length: 14 residues. TCRdb redid the calling of the reads with MiXCR, one entry per CDR3 protein. The sample consists of around 100,000 distinct CDR3 sequences, about 15% of them appearing once. This clonotype turned up a few times. Its target is unknown. The source is a human donor in good health (CMV status not recorded). Some clones in this sample may be carry-over from other donors' samples. This rearrangement joins TRBV29-1 to TRBJ2-2, with TRBD1 matching 9 bases. Sample: PBMCs. The CDR3 reads CSVEPTGGTGELFF. The CDR3 nucleotides read TGCAGCGTTGAACCGACAGGGGGCACCGGGGAGCTGTTTTTT.